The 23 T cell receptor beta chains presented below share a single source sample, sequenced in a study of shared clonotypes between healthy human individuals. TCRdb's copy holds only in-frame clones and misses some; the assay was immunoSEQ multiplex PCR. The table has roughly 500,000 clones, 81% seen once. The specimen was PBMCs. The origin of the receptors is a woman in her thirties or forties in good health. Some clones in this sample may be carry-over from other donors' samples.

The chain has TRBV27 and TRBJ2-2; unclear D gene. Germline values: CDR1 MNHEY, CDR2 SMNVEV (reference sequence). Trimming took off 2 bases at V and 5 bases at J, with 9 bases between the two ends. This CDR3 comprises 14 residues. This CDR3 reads CASSLGLVTGELFF. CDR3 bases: TGTGCCAGCAGTTTAGGGTTGGTTACCGGGGAGCTGTTTTTT.

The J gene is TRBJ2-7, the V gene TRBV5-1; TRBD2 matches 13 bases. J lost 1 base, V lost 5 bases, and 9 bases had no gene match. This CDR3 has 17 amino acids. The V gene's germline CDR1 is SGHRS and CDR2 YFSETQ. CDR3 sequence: CASRPGLAGVSSYEQYF. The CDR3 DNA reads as TGCGCCAGCAGACCCGGACTAGCGGGAGTGTCATCCTACGAGCAGTACTTC.

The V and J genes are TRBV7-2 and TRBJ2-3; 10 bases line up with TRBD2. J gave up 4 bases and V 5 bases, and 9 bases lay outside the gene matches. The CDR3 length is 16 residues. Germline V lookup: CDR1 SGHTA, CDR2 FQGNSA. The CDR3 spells CASSRASGSSADTQYF. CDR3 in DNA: TGTGCCAGCAGCCGAGCTAGCGGGAGTTCAGCAGATACGCAGTATTTT.

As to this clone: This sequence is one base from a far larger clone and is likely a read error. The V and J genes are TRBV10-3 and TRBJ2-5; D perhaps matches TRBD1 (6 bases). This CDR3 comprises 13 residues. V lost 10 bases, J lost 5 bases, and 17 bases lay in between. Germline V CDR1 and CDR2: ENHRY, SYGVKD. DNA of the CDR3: TGTGCCACCGGGGAACAGGGTGGGGAGACCCAGTACTTC. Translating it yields CATGEQGGETQYF.

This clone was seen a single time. This CDR3 is CASSAGIYSNQPQHF. As DNA, the CDR3 is TGTGCCAGCAGCGCCGGGATTTATAGCAATCAGCCCCAGCATTTT. This chain links TRBV7-9 with TRBJ1-5; D is ambiguous. The CDR3 contains 15 residues. Germline V gene sequence: CDR1 SEHNR, CDR2 FQNEAQ (reference sequence). V was trimmed by 5 bases and J by 0 bases, leaving 11 bases between them.

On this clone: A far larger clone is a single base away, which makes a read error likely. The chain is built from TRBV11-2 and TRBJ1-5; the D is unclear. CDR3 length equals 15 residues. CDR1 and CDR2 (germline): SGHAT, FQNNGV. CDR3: CAGSNGPPGNQPQHF. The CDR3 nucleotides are TGTGCCGGCAGTAACGGGCCACCGGGCAATCAGCCCCAGCATTTT.

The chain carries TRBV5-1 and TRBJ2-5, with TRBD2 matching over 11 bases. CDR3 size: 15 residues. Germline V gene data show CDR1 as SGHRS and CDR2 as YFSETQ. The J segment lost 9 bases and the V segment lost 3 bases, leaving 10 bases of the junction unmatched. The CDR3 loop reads CASSSGLAGITAQYF. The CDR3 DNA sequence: TGCGCCAGCAGCTCCGGACTAGCGGGTATAACGGCCCAGTACTTC.

CDR3 sequence: CASSRALSGRAQDEQFF. CDR3 bases: TGCGCCAGCAGCCGCGCCCTTAGCGGGAGGGCCCAGGATGAGCAGTTCTTC. The chain joins TRBV4-1 to TRBJ2-1; 11 nucleotides line up with TRBD2. The CDR3 loop spans 17 amino acids. CDR1 and CDR2 from the germline V gene are MGHRA and YSYEKL. V was pared by 4 bases and J by 8 bases, with 13 bases of the junction left unmatched.

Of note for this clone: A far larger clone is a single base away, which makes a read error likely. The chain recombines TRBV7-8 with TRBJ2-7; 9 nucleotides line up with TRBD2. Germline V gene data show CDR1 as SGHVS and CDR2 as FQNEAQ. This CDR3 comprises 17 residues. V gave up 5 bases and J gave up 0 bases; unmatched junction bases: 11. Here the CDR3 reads CASSLSRLAAASYEQYF. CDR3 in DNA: TGTGCCAGCAGCCTATCCAGACTAGCGGCTGCCTCCTACGAGCAGTACTTC.

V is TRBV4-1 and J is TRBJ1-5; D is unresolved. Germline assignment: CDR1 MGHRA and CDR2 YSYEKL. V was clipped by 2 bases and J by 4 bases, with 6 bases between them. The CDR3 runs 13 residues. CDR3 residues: CASSQWENQPQHF. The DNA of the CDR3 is TGCGCCAGCAGCCAATGGGAGAATCAGCCCCAGCATTTT.

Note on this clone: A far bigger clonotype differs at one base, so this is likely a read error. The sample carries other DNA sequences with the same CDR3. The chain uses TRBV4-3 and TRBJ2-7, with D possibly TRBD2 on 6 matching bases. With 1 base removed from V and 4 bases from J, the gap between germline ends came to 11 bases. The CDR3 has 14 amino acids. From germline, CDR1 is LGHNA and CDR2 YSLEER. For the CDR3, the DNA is TGCGCCAGCAGCCAAGGTAGCGGAACATACGAGCAGTACTTC. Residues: CASSQGSGTYEQYF.

CDR3 coding DNA: TGTGCCAGCAGCACGGAAAACATTCAGTACTTC. This translates into CASSTENIQYF. The rearrangement links TRBV7-8 to TRBJ2-4; no firm D call. This CDR3 contains 11 residues. Between the trimmed V and J ends, which lost 5 bases and 5 bases, there was a span of 4 bases. The V gene's germline CDR1 is SGHVS and CDR2 FQNEAQ.

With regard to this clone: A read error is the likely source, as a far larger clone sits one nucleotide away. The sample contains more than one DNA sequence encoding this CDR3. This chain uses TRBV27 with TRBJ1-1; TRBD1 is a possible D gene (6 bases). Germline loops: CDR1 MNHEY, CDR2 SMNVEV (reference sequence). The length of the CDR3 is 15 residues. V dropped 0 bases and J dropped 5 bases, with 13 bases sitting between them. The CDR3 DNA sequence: TGTGCCAGCAGTTTATCACAGGGTTTGGGTACTGAAGCTTTCTTT. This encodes CASSLSQGLGTEAFF.

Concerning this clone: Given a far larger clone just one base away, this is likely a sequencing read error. CDR3 sequence (DNA): TGTGCCAGCAGCGGGACAGGCTCTGGAAGCACCATATATTTT. Protein product: CASSGTGSGSTIYF. This sequence joins TRBV9 and TRBJ1-3, with TRBD1 identical over 7 bases. CDR3 length: 14 amino acids. The germline V gene encodes CDR1 SGDLS and CDR2 YYNGEE.

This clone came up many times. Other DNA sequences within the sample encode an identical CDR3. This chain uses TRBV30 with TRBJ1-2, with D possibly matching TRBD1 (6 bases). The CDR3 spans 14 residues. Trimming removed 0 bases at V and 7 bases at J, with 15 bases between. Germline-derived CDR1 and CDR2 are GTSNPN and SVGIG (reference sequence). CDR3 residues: CAWSVLSGAGGYTF. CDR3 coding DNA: TGTGCCTGGAGTGTACTGTCGGGGGCGGGTGGCTACACCTTC. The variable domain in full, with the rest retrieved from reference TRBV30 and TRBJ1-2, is SQTIHQWPATLVQPVGSPLSLECTVEGTSNPNLYWYRQAAGRGLQLLFYSVGIGQISSEVPQNLSASRPQDRQFILSSKKLLLSDSGFYLCAWSVLSGAGGYTFGSGTRLTVV.

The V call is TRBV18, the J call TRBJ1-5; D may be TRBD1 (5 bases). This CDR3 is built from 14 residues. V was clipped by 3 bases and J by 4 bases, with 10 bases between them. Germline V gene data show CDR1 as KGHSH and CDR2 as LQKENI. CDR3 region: CASSPAGSNQPQHF. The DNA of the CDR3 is TGTGCCAGCTCACCTGCAGGGTCGAATCAGCCCCAGCATTTT. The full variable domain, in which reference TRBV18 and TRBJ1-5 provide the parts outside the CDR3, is NAGVMQNPRHLVRRRGQEARLRCSPMKGHSHVYWYRQLPEEGLKFMVYLQKENIIDESGMPKERFSAEFPKEGPSILRIQQVVRGDSAAYFCASSPAGSNQPQHFGDGTRLSIL.

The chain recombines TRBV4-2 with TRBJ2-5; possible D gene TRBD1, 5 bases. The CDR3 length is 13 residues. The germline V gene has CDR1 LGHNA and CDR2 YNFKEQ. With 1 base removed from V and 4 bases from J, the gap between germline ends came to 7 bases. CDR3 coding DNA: TGTGCCAGCAGCCAAGGGGGCCGAGAGACCCAGTACTTC. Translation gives CASSQGGRETQYF.

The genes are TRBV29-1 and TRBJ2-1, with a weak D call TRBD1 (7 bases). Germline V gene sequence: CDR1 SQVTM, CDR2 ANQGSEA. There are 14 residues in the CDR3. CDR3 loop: CSARRDSTYNEQFF. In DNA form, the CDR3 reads TGCAGTGCACGGCGGGACAGCACCTACAATGAGCAGTTCTTC.

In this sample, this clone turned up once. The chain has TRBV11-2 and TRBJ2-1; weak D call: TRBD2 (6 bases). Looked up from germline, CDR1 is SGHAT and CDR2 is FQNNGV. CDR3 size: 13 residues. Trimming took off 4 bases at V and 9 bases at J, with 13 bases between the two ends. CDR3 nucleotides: TGTGCCAGCAGCTCCAAGCCGGGACTTGAGCAGTTCTTC. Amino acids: CASSSKPGLEQFF. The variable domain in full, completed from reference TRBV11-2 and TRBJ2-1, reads EAGVAQSPRYKIIEKRQSVAFWCNPISGHATLYWYQQILGQGPKLLIQFQNNGVVDDSQLPKDRFSAERLKGVDSTLKIQPAKLEDSAVYLCASSSKPGLEQFFGPGTRLTVL.

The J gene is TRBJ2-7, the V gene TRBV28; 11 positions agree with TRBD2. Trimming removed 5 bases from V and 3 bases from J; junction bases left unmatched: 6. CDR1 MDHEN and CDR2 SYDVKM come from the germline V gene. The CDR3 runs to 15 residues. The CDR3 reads CASSPLLAGGYEQYF. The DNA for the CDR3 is TGTGCCAGCAGTCCGCTCCTAGCGGGGGGCTACGAGCAGTACTTC.

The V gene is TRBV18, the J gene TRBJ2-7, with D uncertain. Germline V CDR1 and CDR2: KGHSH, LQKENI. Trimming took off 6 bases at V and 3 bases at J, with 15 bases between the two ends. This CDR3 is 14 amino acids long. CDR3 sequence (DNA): TGTGCCAGCTCCCCCGTTGGCGCCAACTACGAGCAGTACTTC. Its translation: CASSPVGANYEQYF. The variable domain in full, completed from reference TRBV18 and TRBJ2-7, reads NAGVMQNPRHLVRRRGQEARLRCSPMKGHSHVYWYRQLPEEGLKFMVYLQKENIIDESGMPKERFSAEFPKEGPSILRIQQVVRGDSAAYFCASSPVGANYEQYFGPGTRLTVT.

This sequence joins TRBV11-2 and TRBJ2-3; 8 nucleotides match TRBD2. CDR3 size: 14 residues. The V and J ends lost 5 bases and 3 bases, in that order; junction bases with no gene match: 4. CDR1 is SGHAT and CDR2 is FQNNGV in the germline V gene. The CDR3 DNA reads TGTGCCAGCAGCCTTCGACTAGCGACAGATACGCAGTATTTT. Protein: CASSLRLATDTQYF.

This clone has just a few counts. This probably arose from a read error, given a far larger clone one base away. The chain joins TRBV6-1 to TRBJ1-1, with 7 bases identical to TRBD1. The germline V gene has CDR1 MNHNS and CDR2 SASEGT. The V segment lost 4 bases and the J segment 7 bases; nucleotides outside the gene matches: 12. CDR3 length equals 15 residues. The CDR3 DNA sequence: TGTGCCAGCAGTGCGGGGACAGTGGCCCTGTTTGAAGCTTTCTTT. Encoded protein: CASSAGTVALFEAFF.